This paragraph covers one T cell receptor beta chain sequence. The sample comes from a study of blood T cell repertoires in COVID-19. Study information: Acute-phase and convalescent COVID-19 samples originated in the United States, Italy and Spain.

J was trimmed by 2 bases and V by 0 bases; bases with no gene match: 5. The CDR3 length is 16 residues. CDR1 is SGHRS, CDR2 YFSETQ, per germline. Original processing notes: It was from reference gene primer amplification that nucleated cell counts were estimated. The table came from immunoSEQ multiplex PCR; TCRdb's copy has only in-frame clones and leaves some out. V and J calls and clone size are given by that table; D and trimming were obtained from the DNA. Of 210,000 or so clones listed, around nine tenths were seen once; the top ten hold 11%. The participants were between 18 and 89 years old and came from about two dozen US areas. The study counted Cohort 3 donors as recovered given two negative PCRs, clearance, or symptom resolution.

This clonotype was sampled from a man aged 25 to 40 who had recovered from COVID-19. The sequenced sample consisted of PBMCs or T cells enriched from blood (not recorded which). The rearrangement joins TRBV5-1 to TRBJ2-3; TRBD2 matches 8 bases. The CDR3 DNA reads TGCGCCAGCAGCTTGGCCGGGGGGGCAACCACAGATACGCAGTATTTT. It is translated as CASSLAGGATTDTQYF.